A selection of T cell receptor beta chains follows, all from one sample in a study of beta chain features in type 1 diabetes. Data came from immunoSEQ multiplex PCR; TCRdb stores just in-frame clones and leaves some out. The table includes over 150,000 clones, around 8% detected once. The sequenced material came from central memory CD4+ T cells from blood. The receptors derive from a man between 18 and 29 years old in good health. Each CDR3 is given with its conserved first and last residue. Clone size is stated in some rows and not others, as once, few, many or a class when expanded.

TRBJ2-7 - TRBV4-3 CASSQRGSPGYEQYF
TRBJ2-1 - TRBV4-1 CASSLETSGVYNEQFF
TRBJ1-5 many TRBV21-1 CARKTGSQPQHF
TRBJ2-7 - TRBV1 CTSSLGLDRETYEQYF
TRBJ2-7 few TRBV7-2 CASSLQGFEQYF
TRBJ2-1 few TRBV7-2 CASSLVSRNEQFF
TRBJ2-5 - TRBV6-1 CASSEGLALTQYF
TRBJ2-5 few TRBV5-4 CASSPWRETQYF
TRBJ1-2 - TRBV30 CAWIGGGNYGYTF
TRBJ2-6 few TRBV15 CATSRDGGRAPGGANVLTF
TRBJ2-7 few TRBV6-5 CASSLEGLYEQYF
TRBJ2-1 - TRBV7-2 CATKPTSLNNEQFF
TRBJ1-2 - TRBV7-2 CASSLYQGAATNYGYTF
TRBJ1-1 - TRBV6-5 CASSYSFGHPMGAFF
TRBJ1-5 many TRBV19 CASSISAGSSYQPQHF
TRBJ2-7 few TRBV29-1 CSVRTGTSGGYEQYF
TRBJ2-3 - TRBV28 CASSFGTGRSVAQYF
TRBJ2-1 - TRBV6-1 CASSVTSGSGNEQFF
TRBJ1-2 - TRBV2 CASMTRGALDVYGYTF
TRBJ2-3 - TRBV7-2 CASSLLLSSGGAKAGTQYF
TRBJ2-1 - TRBV7-6 CASSSGTESYNEQFF
TRBJ2-4 many TRBV4-3 CASSQDWVEGGRNIQYF
TRBJ2-7 few TRBV11-1 CASSGTGGDEQYF
TRBJ1-6 few TRBV7-9 CASSPLAGSPLHF
TRBJ1-1 few TRBV19 CASSIMGGNTEAFF
TRBJ1-3 many TRBV29-1 CSVVTGRNTIYF
TRBJ2-5 - TRBV2 CASRTGVGAETQYF
TRBJ1-2 - TRBV6-6 CASRGVLGNYGYTF
TRBJ2-2 - TRBV7-9 CASSLRATGELFF
TRBJ1-5 many TRBV5-1 CASSLVPDSNQPQHF
TRBJ2-2 few TRBV28 CASRYYTGELFF
TRBJ2-3 few TRBV11-2 CASSLYGGVGTDTQYF
TRBJ1-2 few TRBV7-2 CASSSTGGEGYTF
TRBJ1-2 few TRBV6-5 CASSYQGVNYGYTF
TRBJ2-1 many TRBV7-9 CASSVAGTSNNEQFF
TRBJ2-7 many TRBV4-3 CASSLQQGENYEQYF
TRBJ1-1 - TRBV11-2 CASSSRTGEAFF
TRBJ1-5 - TRBV9 CARTGEKSNQPQHF
TRBJ2-3 - TRBV7-6 CASSLALGRGTDTQYF
TRBJ2-1 few TRBV5-4 CASSLTSGGYNEQFF
TRBJ1-5 - TRBV4-2 CASSQDAGPDQPQHF
TRBJ2-3 - TRBV11-3 CASSQNSISGQYF
TRBJ1-2 - TRBV7-2 CASSPYVNYGYTF
TRBJ2-1 - TRBV19 CASSIARTGVGEQFF
TRBJ1-3 - TRBV30 CAWSTPRISGNTIYF
TRBJ2-3 - TRBV5-6 CASSLEGATQYF
TRBJ2-3 - TRBV6-1 CASSVSAGPSTDTQYF
TRBJ1-6 - TRBV7-2 CASSWTDNNSPLHF
TRBJ1-1 - TRBV4-1 CASSQMTGGGTEAFF
TRBJ2-7 many TRBV5-4 CASTVDRAYEQYF
TRBJ2-5 - TRBV5-5 CASSLSGSGRETQYF
TRBJ1-3 few TRBV5-4 CASSLGGPSGNTIYF
TRBJ2-3 few TRBV28 CASSSYADTQYF
TRBJ2-1 few TRBV11-2 CASSYTPGSSSYNEQFF
TRBJ2-7 few TRBV6-5 CASSYYPQGGYEQYF
TRBJ2-7 many TRBV29-1 CSVERGLAGRYEQYF